The present TCR beta chain was sequenced within a study of blood T cell repertoires in COVID-19. Study as a whole: The origin of the acute and convalescent COVID-19 samples was the United States, Italy and Spain.

CDR3 length: 15 residues. The V segment lost 3 bases and the J segment 2 bases; nucleotides outside the gene matches: 6. Germline CDR1 and CDR2: SGDLS and YYNGEE. TCRdb keeps only in-frame clones here, not all; method: immunoSEQ multiplex PCR. The profile shows about 170,000 clones, approximately 91% of them singletons. The receptor's source is a man younger than 30 with COVID-19, enrolled during active disease. This rearrangement joins TRBV9 to TRBJ2-3; 7 positions match TRBD2. Sequenced material: peripheral blood. DNA for the CDR3: TGTGCCAGCAGCGCGCGGGAGCCTTCCACAGATACGCAGTATTTT. Its translation is CASSAREPSTDTQYF.